This entry features one T cell receptor beta chain sequence. Its specificity is not known. Germline CDR1 MNHNY, CDR2 SVGAGI (reference sequence). V was cut by 1 base and J by 5 bases, with 11 bases left in between. This CDR3 spans 14 amino acids. The entry originates in a study of OX40 agonist ivuxolimab in advanced cancers. Study at large: A male proportion of approximately 80% was recorded, with mean age about 54 years and range about 20 to 79.

The protocol was immunoSEQ multiplex PCR, while the TCRdb copy is restricted to in-frame clones and leaves out a portion. The data hold 60,000 or so clones, with over 75% observed a single time. Study-wide results and limits: Averaged across samples, CD8+ T cells carried more expanded clones than CD4+ did.

The clonotype was recovered from an adult with an advanced solid tumor such as melanoma, head and neck, liver or kidney cancer. The chain has TRBV6-6 and TRBJ2-5, with TRBD2 as a possible D gene (5 bases). The source material was CD4+ or CD8+ T cells sorted from blood, sampled in a trial of the OX40 agonist ivuxolimab. Here the CDR3 reads CASSYFGTGETQYF. Written as DNA, the CDR3 is TGTGCCAGCAGTTACTTTGGTACGGGGGAGACCCAGTACTTC.